The 25 T cell receptor beta chains reported below all come from one sample, sequenced in a study of blood T cell repertoires in COVID-19. Assay used: immunoSEQ multiplex PCR; TCRdb lists only in-frame clones, some missing. The sample holds around 240,000 clones, approximately 83% seen once. The sample consisted of PBMCs or T cells enriched from blood (not recorded which). These receptors originate from a woman aged 50 to 60 who had recovered from COVID-19.

The V gene is TRBV4-1, the J gene TRBJ2-1, with D possibly matching TRBD1 (6 bases). In germline, CDR1 is MGHRA, CDR2 YSYEKL. Trimming took 0 bases from V and 4 from J, leaving 13 bases between them. The CDR3 covers 16 residues. The CDR3 sequence is CASSQDQGQLYNEQFF. The DNA of the CDR3 is TGCGCCAGCAGCCAAGATCAAGGACAGCTTTACAATGAGCAGTTCTTC.

The gene calls are TRBV5-8 and TRBJ1-1, with D perhaps matching TRBD1 (6 bases). CDR3 length: 17 amino acids. Germline-derived CDR1 and CDR2 are SGHTS and YDEGEE. Deletions cut 5 bases from V and 0 bases from J, with 20 bases between. CDR3 region: CASSPPAGASMNTEAFF. The CDR3 nucleotides are TGTGCCAGCAGTCCACCCGCAGGGGCCTCCATGAACACTGAAGCTTTCTTT.

This clone appeared a single time. The genes are TRBV27 and TRBJ2-6; D gene uncertain. The length of the CDR3 is 14 residues. Between the trimmed V and J ends, which lost 3 bases and 0 bases, there was a span of 3 bases. In germline, CDR1 is MNHEY, CDR2 SMNVEV (reference sequence). The chain's CDR3 is CASSLSSGANVLTF. The DNA of the CDR3 is TGTGCCAGCAGTTTGAGCTCTGGGGCCAACGTCCTGACTTTC.

This clone was counted between two and nine times. The gene calls are TRBV9 and TRBJ2-7, with D perhaps matching TRBD2 (6 bases). The V end lost 0 bases, the J end lost 1 base, and 20 bases lay between the germline ends. CDR3 length: 18 amino acids. Germline loops: CDR1 SGDLS, CDR2 YYNGEE. The CDR3 sequence is CASSVEGRWGSGSYEQYF. In DNA, the CDR3 is TGTGCCAGCAGCGTAGAAGGACGGTGGGGGAGCGGGTCCTACGAGCAGTACTTC.

The chain joins TRBV28 to TRBJ1-5, with 8 bases aligning to TRBD1. V dropped 5 bases and J dropped 7; count of bases not matched to a gene: 7. The germline V gene has CDR1 MDHEN and CDR2 SYDVKM. CDR3 length equals 14 residues. CDR3 coding DNA: TGTGCCAGCAGTCTTCAGGGGGCCCGCCAGCCCCAGCATTTT. Amino acids: CASSLQGARQPQHF.

This clone was observed a handful of times. CDR3: CASSLDFRVSEKLFF. The DNA of the CDR3 is TGCGCCAGCAGCTTGGACTTCAGGGTTAGCGAAAAACTGTTTTTT. The genes are TRBV5-1 and TRBJ1-4, with a tentative D call TRBD1 (5 bases). The CDR3 covers 15 residues. Germline CDR1 and CDR2: SGHRS and YFSETQ. V lost 0 bases and J lost 8, with 14 bases in between.

Worth noting for this clone: This sample also contains other DNA sequences that code for the same CDR3. The CDR3 spells CASSLGSSYEQYF. In DNA, the CDR3 is TGTGCCAGCAGTTTAGGGAGTTCCTACGAGCAGTACTTC. The J gene is TRBJ2-7, the V gene TRBV28; perhaps TRBD2 as D (5 bases). This CDR3 region has 13 residues. Germline values: CDR1 MDHEN, CDR2 SYDVKM. With 2 bases removed from V and 1 base from J, the gap between germline ends came to 6 bases.

This clone was observed a handful of times. The chain uses TRBV19 and TRBJ1-5, with 8 bases identical to TRBD1. V trimming: 4 bases; J trimming: 2 bases; junction bases outside the gene matches: 10. The CDR3 extends over 17 amino acids. Germline V lookup: CDR1 LNHDA, CDR2 SQIVND (reference sequence). Here the CDR3 DNA reads TGTGCCAGTAGTAGTGAGGGGTCAGGGGGCCGCAATCAGCCCCAGCATTTT. This sequence encodes CASSSEGSGGRNQPQHF.

This chain joins TRBV6-5 and TRBJ2-2, with 9 bases fitting TRBD1. The CDR3 loop spans 15 amino acids. V lost 10 bases and J lost 4; bases outside the gene matches: 10. Germline-derived CDR1 and CDR2 are MNHEY and SVGAGI. Written as DNA, the CDR3 is TGTGCCACCTCCTTGAAGGGACAGGGCACCGGGGAGCTGTTTTTT. This sequence encodes CATSLKGQGTGELFF.

The chain uses TRBV4-2 and TRBJ2-5; 8 positions match TRBD2. With V trimmed by 4 bases and J by 4 bases, 11 bases remained unmatched. Germline V gene sequence: CDR1 LGHNA, CDR2 YNFKEQ. The CDR3 is made up of 16 amino acids. For the CDR3, the DNA is TGTGCCAGCAGCCCCACCCCCGGGACTAGTCCAGAGACCCAGTACTTC. Its translation is CASSPTPGTSPETQYF.

The table lists this clone with a few counts. This rearrangement joins TRBV19 to TRBJ1-5; 10 bases align to TRBD1. V lost 3 bases to trimming and J lost 4 bases; unmatched junction nucleotides: 0. The CDR3 consists of 14 residues. Germline V gene data show CDR1 as LNHDA and CDR2 as SQIVND (reference sequence). The CDR3: CASSMDRGNQPQHF. CDR3 DNA: TGTGCCAGTAGTATGGACAGGGGGAATCAGCCCCAGCATTTT.

The rearrangement uses TRBV5-1 and TRBJ2-2; D is perhaps TRBD2 (5 bases). The germline V gene encodes CDR1 SGHRS and CDR2 YFSETQ. The CDR3 is 19 amino acids. V gave up 0 bases and J gave up 2 bases, with 20 bases separating them. CDR3 region: CASSLVRVFTLENTGELFF. DNA of the CDR3: TGCGCCAGCAGCTTGGTGAGGGTCTTTACGTTAGAAAACACCGGGGAGCTGTTTTTT. Supplemented by reference TRBV5-1 and TRBJ2-2, the full variable domain reads KAGVTQTPRYLIKTRGQQVTLSCSPISGHRSVSWYQQTPGQGLQFLFEYFSETQRNKGNFPGRFSGRQFSNSRSEMNVSTLELGDSALYLCASSLVRVFTLENTGELFFGEGSRLTVL.

This clone was observed a single time. The V call is TRBV20-1, the J call TRBJ1-2; 7 bases map to TRBD1. Germline CDR1 DFQATT, CDR2 SNEGSKA (reference sequence). CDR3 length: 13 amino acids. With V trimmed by 3 bases and J by 6 bases, 7 bases remained unmatched. The DNA of the CDR3 is TGCAGTGCTAGTCAGACAGGGACGGATGGCTACACCTTC. This sequence encodes CSASQTGTDGYTF.

This clone has a single count. The chain combines TRBV3-1 (or the pseudogene TRBV3-2) with TRBJ2-7; 9 bases fit TRBD2. This CDR3 is built from 16 residues. The V gene's germline CDR1 is LGHDT and CDR2 YNNKEL (reference sequence). J lost 5 bases, V lost 0 bases, and 8 bases had no gene match. This CDR3 reads CASSQDRLAGHHEQYF. The CDR3 nucleotides are TGTGCCAGCAGCCAAGATAGGCTAGCGGGACACCACGAGCAGTACTTC.

J is TRBJ1-5 and V is TRBV19; D possibly corresponds to TRBD1 (6 bases). V lost 3 bases and J 6 bases, leaving 12 bases between the germline ends. Germline loops: CDR1 LNHDA, CDR2 SQIVND (reference sequence). The CDR3 spans 14 residues. The CDR3 is CASSMDRLTQPQHF. DNA for the CDR3: TGTGCCAGTAGTATGGACAGACTAACTCAGCCCCAGCATTTT.

This chain connects TRBV7-6 to TRBJ1-1, with a weak D call TRBD1 (5 bases). The V end lost 1 base, the J end lost 6 bases, and 12 bases lay between the germline ends. This CDR3 comprises 14 residues. Germline CDR1 SGHVS, CDR2 FNYEAQ. The CDR3 reads CASSLVLGTSEAFF. CDR3 nucleotides: TGTGCCAGCAGCTTAGTCTTGGGGACTTCTGAAGCTTTCTTT.

This clone was counted between two and nine times. V is TRBV5-4 and J is TRBJ1-1, with 8 bases that match TRBD1. There are 14 residues in the CDR3. J was trimmed by 1 base and V by 1 base; bases with no gene match: 0. In germline, CDR1 is SGHNT, CDR2 YYREEE (reference sequence). The CDR3 protein is CASSLQGANTEAFF. CDR3 coding DNA: TGTGCCAGCAGCTTGCAGGGGGCGAACACTGAAGCTTTCTTT.

The rearrangement joins TRBV4-2 to TRBJ2-1; the match to TRBD2 covers 13 bases. Germline CDR1 and CDR2: LGHNA and YNFKEQ. This CDR3 spans 15 amino acids. The V segment lost 4 bases and the J segment 8 bases; nucleotides outside the gene matches: 5. CDR3 coding DNA: TGTGCCAGCAGCCGGACTAGCGGGAGTTTCCATGAGCAGTTCTTC. This encodes CASSRTSGSFHEQFF.

The chain carries TRBV24-1 and TRBJ2-2, with 7 bases matching TRBD1. The CDR3 runs to 17 residues. V was pared by 0 bases and J by 1 base, with 4 bases of the junction left unmatched. Germline V CDR1 and CDR2: KGHDR, SFDVKD. Here the CDR3 reads CATSDLVGQQNTGELFF. CDR3 coding DNA: TGTGCCACCAGTGATTTGGTGGGACAGCAGAACACCGGGGAGCTGTTTTTT.

The chain recombines TRBV5-5 with TRBJ1-1, with a possible D match to TRBD1 (6 bases). Germline assignment: CDR1 SGHKS and CDR2 YYEKEE (reference sequence). The CDR3 is 15 amino acids. V gave up 4 bases and J gave up 0 bases, with 13 bases separating them. The CDR3 protein is CASSTPRGLNTEAFF. In DNA, the CDR3 is TGTGCCAGCAGCACTCCCAGGGGCCTGAACACTGAAGCTTTCTTT.

DNA of the CDR3: TGTGCCAGCAGCTCCCGGGGACTAGATCATAAGGAGCTGTTTTTT. Translation gives CASSSRGLDHKELFF. The chain joins TRBV21-1 to TRBJ2-2; the D call of TRBD2 is as the table states it, not checked on the DNA. TRBV21-1 is termed a pseudogene. The CDR3 sequence is 15 residues long.

The chain employs TRBV5-1 and TRBJ2-5, with D possibly TRBD1 on 6 matching bases. Germline V gene data show CDR1 as SGHRS and CDR2 as YFSETQ. Deletions cut 4 bases from V and 2 bases from J, with 12 bases between. The CDR3 is 14 amino acids. CDR3 amino acids: CASSPGQQQETQYF. CDR3 DNA: TGCGCCAGCAGCCCAGGACAGCAACAAGAGACCCAGTACTTC.

J is TRBJ1-2 and V is TRBV14, with D hard to call. With 0 bases removed from V and 4 bases from J, the gap between germline ends came to 6 bases. The CDR3 loop spans 13 amino acids. Germline assignment: CDR1 SGHDN and CDR2 FVKESK. The CDR3 DNA is TGTGCCAGCAGCCAAGAATCCAGCTATGGCTACACCTTC. This translates into CASSQESSYGYTF.

The chain joins TRBV5-4 to TRBJ1-2; D is uncertain. Germline values: CDR1 SGHNT, CDR2 YYREEE (reference sequence). The length of the CDR3 is 13 residues. Trimming shortened V by 1 base and J by 7 bases, and 11 bases separated the two germline ends. This CDR3 is CASSLYGGGGYTF. CDR3 nucleotide sequence: TGTGCCAGCAGCTTGTACGGCGGAGGTGGCTACACCTTC. Together with reference TRBV5-4 and TRBJ1-2, the CDR3 gives the full variable domain: ETGVTQSPTHLIKTRGQQVTLRCSSQSGHNTVSWYQQALGQGPQFIFQYYREEENGRGNFPPRFSGLQFPNYSSELNVNALELDDSALYLCASSLYGGGGYTFGSGTRLTVV.

The J gene is TRBJ1-4, the V gene TRBV27; TRBD1 aligns across 7 bases. This CDR3 region has 15 residues. Trimming removed 5 bases from V and 4 bases from J; junction bases left unmatched: 7. Germline V CDR1 and CDR2: MNHEY, SMNVEV (reference sequence). DNA for the CDR3: TGTGCCAGCAGTCGCAGGGGGACAAGTAATGAAAAACTGTTTTTT. It codes for CASSRRGTSNEKLFF.